This TCR beta chain was retrieved from a study of blood T cell repertoires in COVID-19 (dated by TCRdb to 2018 to 2021). Regarding the complete study: Collaborator samples came from the United States, Italy and Spain and covered acute and convalescent phases of COVID-19. HLA class I and class II types, where available, came from metadata supplied by the sample provider rather than from assay-based typing. The material from the prospective study consisted of cDNA or gDNA derived from T cells, B-cell-depleted T cells, or PBMCs. A freely available public database, intended as a resource for researchers studying the immune response to SARS-CoV-2, is where the repertoires were released. Nearly every sample came with metadata listing a de-identified subject ID, COVID-19 status, age in years and sex. Deeply sampled blood TCRbeta repertoires from subjects exposed to, actively infected with, or recovered from COVID-19 were included in the dataset. The samples were drawn from two sources: the first 160 participants of the ongoing ImmuneRACE study, and 1,254 subjects contributed by 6 global collaborators.

Each collaborating institution followed its own protocols to collect whole blood in K2EDTA tubes. For TCRbeta analysis, collaborators shipped samples in one of three forms: frozen whole blood, isolated PBMCs, or DNA extracted from either of those sample types. From the cysteine through the phenylalanine, the CDR3 covers 16 amino acids. Only the CDR3 region is kept as DNA, spanning 48 bases read in frame from base 1. Looking up the germline V gene (reference sequence) yields CDR1 LNHDA and CDR2 SQIVND. Here V drops 3 bases and J drops 2 bases, and the junction holds 6 bases not matched to any gene. Study-level results and caveats: How much clinical and demographic metadata was included differed by source and by participant, and the metadata was provided uncurated.

About this clone: Its antigen remains unidentified. Qualities for individual bases were not recorded, and no much larger clone is one base off.

TCRbeta CDR3 regions were amplified from genomic DNA using the immunoSEQ Assay, a bias-controlled multiplex PCR. The source study handled its data this way. The number of nucleated cells in each sample was estimated from the amplification of reference gene primers within the assay. To quantify the absolute abundance of each unique TCRbeta CDR3 rearrangement, sequence reads were collapsed and filtered. Productive Simpson clonality was computed per sample as the square root of Simpson's diversity index over productive rearrangements. The clones in this table, taken by TCRdb from immuneACCESS, are in-frame only. Not every clone is retained; where verified, under half of the shortfall comes from an unresolved V gene, and the cause of the rest is unknown. That table is the source of V, J and clone size, and D and trimming were worked out from the DNA. This sample lists 95,000 to 120,000 clones; about four fifths were detected once. Roughly 8.1% of the sample goes to the ten largest clones.

The chain is encoded by TRBV19 joined to TRBJ2-5, with 10 bases matching TRBD2. Sequencing input: peripheral blood. The receptor's source is a woman in her thirties or forties with acute or convalescent COVID-19. The sequenced DNA is TGTGCCAGTAGTATCGGGACTAGCGCTGGGCAAGAGACCCAGTACTTC. It specifies CASSIGTSAGQETQYF.